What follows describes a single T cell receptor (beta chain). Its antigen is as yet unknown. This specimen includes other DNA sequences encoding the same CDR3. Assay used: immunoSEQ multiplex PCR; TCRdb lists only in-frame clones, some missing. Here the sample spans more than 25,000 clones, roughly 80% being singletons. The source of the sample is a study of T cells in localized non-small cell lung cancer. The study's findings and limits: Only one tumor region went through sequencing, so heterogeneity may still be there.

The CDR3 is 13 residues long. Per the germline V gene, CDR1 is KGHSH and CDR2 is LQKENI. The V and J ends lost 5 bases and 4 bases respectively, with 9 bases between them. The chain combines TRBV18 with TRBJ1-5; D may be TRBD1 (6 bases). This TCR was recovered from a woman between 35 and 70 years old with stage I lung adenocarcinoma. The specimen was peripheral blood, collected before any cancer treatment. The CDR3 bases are TGTGCCAGCTCATCGCAGGGGAATCAGCCCCAGCATTTT. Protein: CASSSQGNQPQHF.